This TCR beta chain was found in a study of CD8+ T cells in alopecia areata. Study-level findings and limits: In scalp samples, resident alphabeta T cells of normal skin are also sequenced. Clonality exceeded that of normal scalp in lesional scalp, most notably in alopecia totalis/universalis.

The V gene's germline CDR1 is SGDLS and CDR2 YYNGEE. This CDR3 is 13 amino acids long. V was shortened by 0 bases and J by 5 bases, with 8 bases between the two germline ends. As regards this clone: Its antigen is unknown.

Investigators isolated RNA and reverse transcribed it into cDNA to act as the sequencing template. Profiling relied on immunoSEQ multiplex PCR, and the TCRdb table lists in-frame clones only, not all of them. The table lists about 200,000 clones, more than 55% of them singletons. Sorted populations comprised CD4+ and CD8+ T cells obtained from PBMCs. The specimen was CD8+ T cells sorted from blood. The sequence derives from a human donor in good health. V gene TRBV9 combines with J gene TRBJ1-1; D not certain. The CDR3 protein is CASSVAGITEAFF. The CDR3 region has the DNA TGTGCCAGCAGCGTAGCGGGGATAACTGAAGCTTTCTTT.